This T cell receptor beta chain appears in the sequencing data of a study of neurological immune-mediated disorders. Across the study: Of the approximately 35 patients who had multiple sclerosis, about 30 had the relapsing-remitting form and 3 had the secondary progressive form.

Overall study results and limits: Phylogenetically, 18 of 34 multiple sclerosis patients' repertoires fell into one related-CDR3 cluster, a possible signature.

This clonotype has at least ten counts. The antigen is not known. Each TCR transcript was tagged with a 10-nucleotide random UMI during 5'RACE. Over 160 million TCR-beta sequences from 15-18 subjects were obtained in each sequencing run. TCRdb independently ran MiXCR on the 5' RACE reads; one entry per CDR3 protein. The table includes about 65,000 distinct CDR3 sequences, roughly 4% detected once. Sequenced: PBMCs. The sequence was collected from a man aged 50 or older with multiple sclerosis.

This CDR3 is CASSLGTGRSSYEQYF. For the CDR3, the DNA is TGTGCCAGCAGTTTAGGGACAGGGAGAAGCTCCTACGAGCAGTACTTC. J is TRBJ2-7 and V is TRBV12-3 or TRBV12-4; TRBD1 matches at 8 bases. Unmatched junction bases numbered 5, after V lost 1 base and J lost 0 bases. CDR3 length equals 16 residues.